A single sample gave rise to the 26 T cell receptor beta chains below, sequenced in a study of blood T cell repertoires in COVID-19. TCRdb keeps only in-frame clones here, not all; method: immunoSEQ multiplex PCR. The data hold approximately 120,000 clones, with over 65% observed a single time. What was sequenced was peripheral blood. All receptors derive from a woman in her sixties or seventies with acute or convalescent COVID-19.

The chain has TRBV29-1 and TRBJ2-7, with TRBD1 identical over 8 bases. Germline values: CDR1 SQVTM, CDR2 ANQGSEA. The CDR3 spans 13 residues. J gave up 5 bases and V 6 bases, and 9 bases lay outside the gene matches. The CDR3 loop is CSVDQGAVDEQYF. DNA for the CDR3: TGCAGCGTGGATCAGGGGGCGGTTGACGAGCAGTACTTC.

The chain employs TRBV25-1 and TRBJ2-3; D gene uncertain. The CDR3 extends over 16 amino acids. CDR1 is MGHDK and CDR2 is SYGVNS in the germline V gene. The ends were cut back, 1 base at V and 2 bases at J, with 13 bases in the middle. For the CDR3, the DNA is TGTGCCAGCAGTGAATCCTGGCGGATGAACACAGATACGCAGTATTTT. This gives the protein CASSESWRMNTDTQYF.

This clone was seen a handful of times. The chain joins TRBV29-1 to TRBJ1-2; 7 bases fit TRBD1. This CDR3 region has 12 residues. Germline V lookup: CDR1 SQVTM, CDR2 ANQGSEA. V trimming: 6 bases; J trimming: 4 bases; junction bases outside the gene matches: 5. The CDR3 coding sequence is TGCAGCGTCGAGACAGGGCTCTATGGCTACACCTTC. This gives the protein CSVETGLYGYTF.

The rearrangement joins TRBV9 to TRBJ2-1, with D possibly matching TRBD1 (5 bases). This CDR3 has 16 residues. In germline, CDR1 is SGDLS, CDR2 YYNGEE. V was cut by 2 bases and J by 6 bases, with 18 bases left in between. The CDR3: CASSVGIVKGLNEQFF. Written as DNA, the CDR3 is TGTGCCAGCAGCGTCGGAATCGTAAAGGGGCTCAATGAGCAGTTCTTC.

The gene calls are TRBV9 and TRBJ1-2; D uncertain. Germline loops: CDR1 SGDLS, CDR2 YYNGEE. V was clipped by 0 bases and J by 8 bases, with 20 bases between them. CDR3 length: 16 amino acids. The CDR3, as DNA: TGTGCCAGCAGCGTAGGGGCAGGAACCCATGCGGGCGGCTACACCTTC. Translated: CASSVGAGTHAGGYTF.

The chain employs TRBV28 and TRBJ2-7; 7 positions agree with TRBD2. This CDR3 region has 14 residues. V dropped 1 base and J dropped 5; count of bases not matched to a gene: 5. Germline lookup yields CDR1 MDHEN and CDR2 SYDVKM. The CDR3 sequence: CASSLFSGGNEQYF. As DNA, the CDR3 is TGTGCCAGCAGTTTATTTTCGGGAGGTAACGAGCAGTACTTC.

This chain uses TRBV7-9 with TRBJ1-1, with D possibly TRBD1 on 6 matching bases. The CDR3 has 14 residues. Germline CDR1 and CDR2: SEHNR and FQNEAQ (reference sequence). V lost 5 bases and J 7 bases, leaving 17 bases between the germline ends. The CDR3 here is CASSLPQGRSEAFF. The DNA of the CDR3 is TGTGCCAGCAGCCTTCCTCAGGGGCGTAGTGAAGCTTTCTTT.

Comments on this clone: Other DNA sequences in the sample encode the same CDR3. The V and J genes are TRBV30 and TRBJ2-7, with 8 bases lining up with TRBD2. The junction had 7 bases not matched to a gene; V was cut back by 0 bases and J by 6 bases. Germline CDR1 reads GTSNPN; CDR2 reads SVGIG (reference sequence). This CDR3 comprises 14 residues. CDR3 sequence (DNA): TGTGCCTGGAGTGTGGGAGCGGGAGACCTCGAGCAGTACTTC. Residues: CAWSVGAGDLEQYF.

In this sample, this clone turned up a few times. CDR3 nucleotide sequence: TGCGCCAGCAGCAGTCCTGAATTGAGGGAAAAACTGTTTTTT. This encodes CASSSPELREKLFF. This rearrangement joins TRBV5-1 to TRBJ1-4; D unresolved. The germline V gene encodes CDR1 SGHRS and CDR2 YFSETQ. The CDR3 runs 14 residues. The V and J ends lost 4 bases and 8 bases respectively, with 15 bases between them.

Concerning this clone: The same CDR3 is also encoded by other DNA sequences in this sample. V is TRBV6-2 or TRBV6-3 and J is TRBJ1-2; 10 bases agree with TRBD1. Germline V gene lookup returns CDR1 MNHEY and CDR2 SVGEGT. Trimming cost V 2 bases and J 5 bases; bases outside gene matches: 2. The CDR3 is made up of 14 amino acids. CDR3 loop: CASSYRGQGYGYTF. The CDR3 DNA reads TGTGCCAGCAGTTACCGGGGACAGGGGTATGGCTACACCTTC.

This rearrangement joins TRBV3-1 (or the pseudogene TRBV3-2) to TRBJ2-3; TRBD2 aligns across 7 bases. V lost 5 bases to trimming and J lost 2 bases; unmatched junction nucleotides: 4. Germline lookup yields CDR1 LGHDT and CDR2 YNNKEL (reference sequence). The CDR3 covers 14 residues. CDR3 in amino acids: CASSITSVTDTQYF. Here the CDR3 DNA reads TGTGCCAGCAGCATAACTAGCGTCACAGATACGCAGTATTTT.

The genes are TRBV4-1 and TRBJ1-6, with 9 bases matching TRBD1. The germline CDR1 and CDR2 sequences are MGHRA and YSYEKL. This CDR3 region has 15 residues. Trimming removed 4 bases from V and 10 bases from J; junction bases left unmatched: 8. CDR3 bases: TGCGCCAGCAGCCCCCGACAGGGGGTTGGCTCACCCCTCCACTTT. Translation: CASSPRQGVGSPLHF.

As concerns this clone: At one end, the junction sequence differs from germline, possibly due to a read error. The chain links TRBV5-6 to TRBJ2-3; 7 bases map to TRBD2. The CDR3 consists of 14 residues. The germline gives CDR1 SGHDT, CDR2 YYEEEE. The CDR3 reads CVSSLGGKRDTQYF. The CDR3 coding sequence is TGTGTCAGCAGCCTCGGGGGGAAAAGGGATACGCAGTATTTT.

The chain carries TRBV30 and TRBJ1-2, with 9 bases aligning to TRBD1. The J segment lost 8 bases and the V segment lost 0 bases, leaving 19 bases of the junction unmatched. From germline, CDR1 is GTSNPN and CDR2 SVGIG (reference sequence). The CDR3 runs to 18 residues. CDR3 protein: CAWSVQGGQGPLGRGYTF. The CDR3 DNA reads TGTGCCTGGAGTGTACAGGGGGGACAGGGTCCTTTAGGGAGAGGCTACACCTTC.

The rearrangement uses TRBV28 and TRBJ1-1; D perhaps matches TRBD1 (5 bases). Trimming cost V 5 bases and J 0 bases, with 19 bases left between them. This CDR3 comprises 17 residues. Germline loops: CDR1 MDHEN, CDR2 SYDVKM. In DNA form, the CDR3 reads TGTGCCAGCAGTGCCCCCGGACATATCTTGCTGAACACTGAAGCTTTCTTT. It is translated as CASSAPGHILLNTEAFF.

V and J are TRBV4-1 and TRBJ1-6; no clear D gene. V was clipped by 3 bases and J by 10 bases, with 16 bases between them. The V gene's germline CDR1 is MGHRA and CDR2 YSYEKL. CDR3 size: 15 residues. CDR3 sequence (DNA): TGCGCCAGCAGCCAGAACATAGAGGGTCGGTCACCCCTCCACTTT. It encodes CASSQNIEGRSPLHF.

The chain is built from TRBV2 and TRBJ1-1; D is perhaps TRBD1 (5 bases). Trimming left V 1 base short and J 4 bases short, with 13 bases between. This CDR3 spans 15 amino acids. CDR1 and CDR2 (germline): SNHLY, FYNNEI. The CDR3 DNA is TGTGCCAGCAGTGAAGGCATGGCGGGGGGCACTGAAGCTTTCTTT. This sequence encodes CASSEGMAGGTEAFF.

The chain is built from TRBV3-1 (or the pseudogene TRBV3-2) and TRBJ2-5, with D possibly being TRBD1 (6 bases). From germline, CDR1 is LGHDT and CDR2 YNNKEL (reference sequence). The CDR3 runs 13 residues. V was trimmed by 1 base and J by 7 bases, leaving 10 bases between them. The CDR3, as DNA: TGTGCCAGCAGCCAAGTTACAGGGACGACCCAGTACTTC. As protein: CASSQVTGTTQYF.

About this clone itself: This may stem from a read error, because a much larger clone lies one nucleotide away. CDR3 nucleotides: TGTGCCAGCAGTTCCAACTACGAGCAGTACTTC. This sequence encodes CASSSNYEQYF. This chain uses TRBV6-6 with TRBJ2-7, with D unclear. Germline lookup yields CDR1 MNHNY and CDR2 SVGAGI (reference sequence). V was shortened by 4 bases and J by 3 bases, with 4 bases between the two germline ends. The CDR3 has 11 amino acids.

This clone was observed a single time. The rearrangement uses TRBV10-2 and TRBJ2-3; D might be TRBD2 (6 bases). This CDR3 is built from 14 residues. Trimming stripped 8 bases from V and 3 bases from J, with 15 bases between. From germline, CDR1 is WSHSY and CDR2 SAAADI. The CDR3 nucleotides are TGCGCCAGCGGAGGGGTAGTAAGGACAGATACGCAGTATTTT. It yields the protein CASGGVVRTDTQYF.

V is TRBV23-1 and J is TRBJ2-7; 9 bases line up with TRBD1. TRBV23-1 is flagged as an ORF with uncertain function. The CDR3 spans 12 residues. The J segment lost 6 bases and the V segment lost 6 bases, leaving 3 bases of the junction unmatched. The CDR3 reads CASRGGQGEQYF. The CDR3 DNA is TGCGCCAGCAGGGGGGGACAGGGCGAGCAGTACTTC.

The table lists this clone with a count of one. J is TRBJ2-1 and V is TRBV28; TRBD2 matches at 12 bases. The germline V gene has CDR1 MDHEN and CDR2 SYDVKM. Unmatched junction bases numbered 4, after V lost 3 bases and J lost 4 bases. CDR3 size: 16 residues. CDR3 nucleotides: TGTGCCAGCAGTTTGCTCGGGACTAGCGGGTACAATGAGCAGTTCTTC. Its translation: CASSLLGTSGYNEQFF.

The rearrangement uses TRBV5-4 and TRBJ2-7; possibly TRBD2 for D (6 bases). V was pared by 3 bases and J by 1 base, with 14 bases between. The CDR3 is made up of 15 amino acids. Per germline, CDR1 SGHNT and CDR2 YYREEE (reference sequence). CDR3 loop: CASSSAGQSSYEQYF. DNA of the CDR3: TGTGCCAGCAGCTCAGCGGGCCAATCTTCCTACGAGCAGTACTTC.

The chain uses TRBV7-2 and TRBJ2-3; 9 bases agree with TRBD1. The CDR3 runs to 15 residues. J gave up 6 bases and V 4 bases, and 8 bases lay outside the gene matches. Germline V gene data show CDR1 as SGHTA and CDR2 as FQGNSA. CDR3 DNA sequence: TGTGCCAGCAGCTCCGCCGGGACAGGGAGTGATACGCAGTATTTT. It codes for CASSSAGTGSDTQYF.

V is TRBV2 and J is TRBJ1-2; no firm D call. CDR3 length: 14 amino acids. Germline values: CDR1 SNHLY, CDR2 FYNNEI. The V gene lost 9 bases and the J gene lost 4 bases, with 18 bases spanning the gap. Here the CDR3 DNA reads TGTGCCAGAGAAGCGGAGAAAGACGGCTATGGCTACACCTTC. Its protein product is CAREAEKDGYGYTF.

As DNA, the CDR3 is TGTGCCAGCAGCGGACTAGCGGGTCCCTACGAGCAGTACTTC. It is translated as CASSGLAGPYEQYF. The genes are TRBV5-5 and TRBJ2-7; 11 bases fit TRBD2. CDR3 length: 14 amino acids. From germline, CDR1 is SGHKS and CDR2 YYEKEE (reference sequence). The V segment lost 4 bases and the J segment 2 bases; nucleotides outside the gene matches: 2.